The T cell receptor (beta chain) described here comes from a study of beta chain features in type 1 diabetes. General study results and limits: TCRB CDR3s from Type 1 diabetes patients were moderately but significantly shorter in all four CD4+ subsets.

CDR1 and CDR2 from the germline V gene are LGHNA and YSLEER. This CDR3 is built from 16 residues. The trim removed 3 bases at V and 6 bases at J, leaving 10 bases unmatched. Concerning this clone: Its antigen remains unidentified.

The entirety of the isolated RNA underwent reverse transcription, so expressed TCRB transcripts were sequenced. The repertoire was sequenced with immunoSEQ multiplex PCR; TCRdb's copy has only in-frame clones and lacks some. The top ten hold around 0.12% of the sample, which has around 690,000 clones, over 10% seen once. The source material was naive CD4+ T cells from blood. The chain uses TRBV4-3 and TRBJ2-2, with 7 positions matching TRBD1. This TCR was sampled from a man aged 30-40 years with type 1 diabetes. The CDR3 spells CASSHSTGRAPGELFF. The DNA of the CDR3 is TGCGCCAGCAGCCATTCGACAGGGAGAGCCCCCGGGGAGCTGTTTTTT.